The rows below give T cell receptor beta chains drawn from one sample of a study of beta chain features in type 1 diabetes. Only in-frame clones appear in the TCRdb table, and some are missing; sequencing was by immunoSEQ multiplex PCR. The profile covers over 150,000 clones, with roughly 7.1% appearing a single time and approximately 1% taken by the ten largest. The sequenced sample was central memory CD4+ T cells from blood. The receptors shown here come from a woman between 40 and 55 years old with type 1 diabetes. Both conserved end residues are part of each CDR3. Fields, in order: clone size, J gene, D gene, V gene, CDR3 protein, CDR3 DNA. D genes are given only for firm matches. Clone size is given for some rows only: seen once, a few or many times, or a class if the clone is expanded.

clone_size: .; j_call: TRBJ2-6; d_call: TRBD1; v_call: TRBV28; cdr3_aa: CASSPPGTAISGANVLTF; cdr3_nt: TGTGCCAGCAGCCCCCCCGGGACAGCTATCTCTGGGGCCAACGTCCTGACTTTC
clone_size: few; j_call: TRBJ2-7; d_call: TRBD2; v_call: TRBV7-2; cdr3_aa: CASSFGREAGEQYF; cdr3_nt: TGTGCCAGCAGCTTCGGGCGGGAGGCGGGGGAGCAGTACTTC
clone_size: .; j_call: TRBJ2-1; d_call: .; v_call: TRBV7-9; cdr3_aa: CASSLRWQNEQFF; cdr3_nt: TGTGCCAGCAGCTTAAGATGGCAAAATGAGCAGTTCTTC
clone_size: few; j_call: TRBJ2-7; d_call: TRBD2; v_call: TRBV29-1; cdr3_aa: CSVATSGYEQYF; cdr3_nt: TGCAGCGTTGCGACTAGCGGCTACGAGCAGTACTTC
clone_size: few; j_call: TRBJ1-4; d_call: .; v_call: TRBV6-1; cdr3_aa: CASTPTAVGEKLFF; cdr3_nt: TGTGCCAGCACCCCGACGGCGGTGGGTGAAAAACTGTTTTTT
clone_size: .; j_call: TRBJ2-7; d_call: .; v_call: TRBV7-3; cdr3_aa: CASSLSASSPEQYF; cdr3_nt: TGTGCCAGCAGCTTAAGTGCTAGCTCACCCGAGCAGTACTTC
clone_size: .; j_call: TRBJ2-5; d_call: TRBD1; v_call: TRBV9; cdr3_aa: CASSIRTGSEETQYF; cdr3_nt: TGTGCCAGCAGCATACGGACAGGTTCTGAGGAGACCCAGTACTTC
clone_size: .; j_call: TRBJ2-1; d_call: .; v_call: TRBV29-1; cdr3_aa: CSVEDPILSSYNEQFF; cdr3_nt: TGCAGCGTTGAAGACCCGATCCTGAGCTCCTACAATGAGCAGTTCTTC
clone_size: few; j_call: TRBJ1-2; d_call: .; v_call: TRBV28; cdr3_aa: CASHLAGKEGYTF; cdr3_nt: TGTGCCAGCCACTTAGCAGGGAAGGAGGGCTACACCTTC
clone_size: .; j_call: TRBJ1-4; d_call: TRBD1; v_call: TRBV19; cdr3_aa: CASSVRGPGNEKLFF; cdr3_nt: TGTGCCAGTAGTGTCAGGGGGCCTGGTAATGAAAAACTGTTTTTT
clone_size: few; j_call: TRBJ2-1; d_call: TRBD2; v_call: TRBV19; cdr3_aa: CASSWAAGGYNEQFF; cdr3_nt: TGTGCCAGTAGTTGGGCAGCGGGGGGCTACAATGAGCAGTTCTTC
clone_size: few; j_call: TRBJ1-5; d_call: .; v_call: TRBV5-6; cdr3_aa: CASSPRWGDQPQHF; cdr3_nt: TGTGCCAGCAGTCCCCGTTGGGGGGATCAGCCCCAGCATTTT
clone_size: few; j_call: TRBJ2-1; d_call: TRBD2; v_call: TRBV29-1; cdr3_aa: CSVETLLAGTYNEQFF; cdr3_nt: TGCAGCGTTGAAACTTTACTAGCGGGAACCTACAATGAGCAGTTCTTC
clone_size: .; j_call: TRBJ2-5; d_call: TRBD1; v_call: TRBV7-7; cdr3_aa: CASSTGQMETQYF; cdr3_nt: TGTGCTAGCAGCACGGGACAGATGGAGACCCAGTACTTC
clone_size: few; j_call: TRBJ1-2; d_call: .; v_call: TRBV5-4; cdr3_aa: CASRTLQGNYGYTF; cdr3_nt: TGTGCCAGCAGGACCTTACAGGGAAACTATGGCTACACCTTC
clone_size: few; j_call: TRBJ2-2; d_call: .; v_call: TRBV7-3; cdr3_aa: CASSTRGANTGELFF; cdr3_nt: TGTGCCAGCAGCACCAGGGGCGCCAACACCGGGGAGCTGTTTTTT
clone_size: few; j_call: TRBJ2-1; d_call: .; v_call: TRBV7-9; cdr3_aa: CATSIKFF; cdr3_nt: TGTGCCACATCTATTAAGTTCTTC
clone_size: .; j_call: TRBJ2-3; d_call: TRBD2; v_call: TRBV14; cdr3_aa: CASSTPGGVSDTQYF; cdr3_nt: TGTGCCAGCAGCACTCCGGGGGGAGTGTCAGATACGCAGTATTTT
clone_size: few; j_call: TRBJ2-7; d_call: .; v_call: TRBV20-1; cdr3_aa: CSARSDREQYF; cdr3_nt: TGCAGTGCTCGCAGCGACCGCGAGCAGTACTTC
clone_size: few; j_call: TRBJ2-7; d_call: TRBD2; v_call: TRBV9; cdr3_aa: CASSFRTSGTYEQYF; cdr3_nt: TGTGCCAGCAGCTTCAGGACTAGCGGTACCTACGAGCAGTACTTC
clone_size: .; j_call: TRBJ1-1; d_call: .; v_call: TRBV19; cdr3_aa: CASSELAGANTEAFF; cdr3_nt: TGTGCCAGTAGTGAGTTGGCGGGAGCGAACACTGAAGCTTTCTTT
clone_size: .; j_call: TRBJ2-7; d_call: TRBD1; v_call: TRBV6-5; cdr3_aa: CASLDRGGTYEQYF; cdr3_nt: TGTGCCAGTCTGGACAGGGGTGGGACCTACGAGCAGTACTTC
clone_size: few; j_call: TRBJ2-2; d_call: .; v_call: TRBV7-9; cdr3_aa: CASSPQRGTGLGGELFF; cdr3_nt: TGTGCCAGCAGCCCCCAACGGGGGACGGGCCTGGGCGGGGAGCTGTTTTTT
clone_size: few; j_call: TRBJ1-1; d_call: TRBD1; v_call: TRBV4-2; cdr3_aa: CASSRGVSGGNTEAFF; cdr3_nt: TGTGCCAGCAGCCGGGGTGTTTCAGGGGGCAACACTGAAGCTTTCTTT
clone_size: .; j_call: TRBJ2-7; d_call: TRBD2; v_call: TRBV28; cdr3_aa: CASSAGGGGVPYEQYF; cdr3_nt: TGTGCCAGCAGCGCCGGGGGCGGGGGGGTTCCCTACGAGCAGTACTTC